This entry describes one T cell receptor beta chain. Assay used: immunoSEQ multiplex PCR; TCRdb lists only in-frame clones, some missing. The repertoire holds some 64,000 clones, with around 92% as singletons. These data originate in a study of technical replicates of blood from a few donors. The V and J ends lost 1 base and 3 bases, in that order; junction bases with no gene match: 1. The CDR3 loop spans 16 amino acids. Germline CDR1 LNHNV, CDR2 YYDKDF (reference sequence). Material: PBMCs. The TCR was taken from a human donor in good health. Some clones in this sample may be carry-over from other donors' samples. The rearrangement links TRBV15 to TRBJ2-2, with TRBD2 matching over 11 bases. The CDR3 DNA follows: TGTGCCACCAGCAGAGGTAGCGGGAGGGACACCGGGGAGCTGTTTTTT. Its protein is CATSRGSGRDTGELFF.